This T cell receptor (beta chain) originates from a study of blood T cells in healthy people across ages. The second PCR ran about 6 to 11 cycles with a sample-barcoded 5' primer and J-beta primers. One entry per CDR3 protein results from TCRdb running MiXCR on the 5' RACE reads. The sample yields about 1.1 million distinct CDR3 sequences, around two fifths seen once. For this clonotype: What it binds is not known.

Study findings and constraints: Roughly linear age-related decline in beta diversity appeared, significant by age around 42.

This CDR3 has 14 residues. The junction had 12 bases not matched to a gene; V was cut back by 4 bases and J by 11 bases. The rearrangement uses TRBV12-3 or TRBV12-4 and TRBJ2-5; TRBD2 aligns across 8 bases. Source material: blood. This receptor was identified in a man between 18 and 29 years old in good health. The CDR3 DNA follows: TGTGCCAGCAGTTCCACCGGGACTAGGGATGAGCAGTACTTC. Protein: CASSSTGTRDEQYF.